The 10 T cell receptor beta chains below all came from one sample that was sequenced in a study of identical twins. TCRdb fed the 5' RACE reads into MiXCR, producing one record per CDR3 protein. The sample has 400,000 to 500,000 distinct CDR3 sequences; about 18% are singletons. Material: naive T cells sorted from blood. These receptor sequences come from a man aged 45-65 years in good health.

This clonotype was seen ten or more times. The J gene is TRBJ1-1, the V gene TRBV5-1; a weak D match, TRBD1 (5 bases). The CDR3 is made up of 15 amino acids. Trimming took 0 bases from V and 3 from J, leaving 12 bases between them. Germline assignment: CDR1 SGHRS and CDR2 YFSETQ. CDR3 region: CASSLGAGGDTEAFF. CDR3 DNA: TGCGCCAGCAGCTTGGGGGCGGGGGGAGACACTGAAGCTTTCTTT. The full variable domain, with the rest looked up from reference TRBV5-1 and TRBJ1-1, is KAGVTQTPRYLIKTRGQQVTLSCSPISGHRSVSWYQQTPGQGLQFLFEYFSETQRNKGNFPGRFSGRQFSNSRSEMNVSTLELGDSALYLCASSLGAGGDTEAFFGQGTRLTVV.

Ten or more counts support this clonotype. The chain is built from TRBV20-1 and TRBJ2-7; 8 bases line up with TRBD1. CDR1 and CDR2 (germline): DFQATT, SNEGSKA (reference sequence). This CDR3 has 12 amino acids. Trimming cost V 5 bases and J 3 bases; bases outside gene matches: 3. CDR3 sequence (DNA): TGCAGTGCTCAGGGACAGGACTACGAGCAGTACTTC. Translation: CSAQGQDYEQYF.

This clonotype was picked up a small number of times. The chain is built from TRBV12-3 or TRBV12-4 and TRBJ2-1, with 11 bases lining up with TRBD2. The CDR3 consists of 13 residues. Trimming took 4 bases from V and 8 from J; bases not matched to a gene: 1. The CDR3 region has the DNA TGTGCCAGCAGTTCACTAGCGGGAGATGAGCAGTTCTTC. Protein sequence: CASSSLAGDEQFF.

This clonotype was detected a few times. CDR3: CASRDREYNEQFF. The CDR3 DNA is TGTGCCAGCAGGGACAGGGAGTACAATGAGCAGTTCTTC. The rearrangement uses TRBV11-2 and TRBJ2-1, with 8 bases aligning to TRBD1. Trimming cost V 6 bases and J 4 bases; bases outside gene matches: 2. The CDR3 consists of 13 residues. Germline assignment: CDR1 SGHAT and CDR2 FQNNGV.

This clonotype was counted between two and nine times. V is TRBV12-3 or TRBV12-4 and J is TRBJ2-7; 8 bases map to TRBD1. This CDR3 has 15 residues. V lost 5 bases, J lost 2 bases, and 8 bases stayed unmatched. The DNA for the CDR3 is TGTGCCAGCAGTCCAGTTGGGACAGGACCCTACGAGCAGTACTTC. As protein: CASSPVGTGPYEQYF.

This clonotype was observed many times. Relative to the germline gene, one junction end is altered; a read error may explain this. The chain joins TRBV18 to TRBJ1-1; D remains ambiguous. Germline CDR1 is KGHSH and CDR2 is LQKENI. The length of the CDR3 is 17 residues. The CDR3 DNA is TGTGCCAGCTCCCCACACAGCGTAGGTGTCCCGGGCACTGAAGCTTTCTTT. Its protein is CASSPHSVGVPGTEAFF.

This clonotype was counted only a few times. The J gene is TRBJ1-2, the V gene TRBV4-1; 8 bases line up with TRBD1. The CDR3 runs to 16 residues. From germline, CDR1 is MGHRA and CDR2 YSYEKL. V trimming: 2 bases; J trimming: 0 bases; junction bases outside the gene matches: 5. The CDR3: CASSQKQGGSNYGYTF. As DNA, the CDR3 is TGCGCCAGCAGCCAAAAACAGGGGGGCTCTAACTATGGCTACACCTTC.

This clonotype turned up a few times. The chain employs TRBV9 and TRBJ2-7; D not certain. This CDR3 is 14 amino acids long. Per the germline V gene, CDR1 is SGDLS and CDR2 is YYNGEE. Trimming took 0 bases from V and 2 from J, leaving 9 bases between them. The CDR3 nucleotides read TGTGCCAGCAGCGTAGCGGCTAGTCCCTACGAGCAGTACTTC. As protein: CASSVAASPYEQYF. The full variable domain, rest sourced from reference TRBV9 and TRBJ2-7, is DSGVTQTPKHLITATGQRVTLRCSPRSGDLSVYWYQQSLDQGLQFLIQYYNGEERAKGNILERFSAQQFPDLHSELNLSSLELGDSALYFCASSVAASPYEQYFGPGTRLTVT.

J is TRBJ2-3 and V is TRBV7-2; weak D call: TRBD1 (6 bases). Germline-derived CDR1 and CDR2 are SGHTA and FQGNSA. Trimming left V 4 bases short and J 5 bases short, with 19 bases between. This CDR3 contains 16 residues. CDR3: CASSSRQALGRDTQYF. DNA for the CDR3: TGTGCCAGCAGCTCAAGACAGGCGCTGGGAAGAGATACGCAGTATTTT. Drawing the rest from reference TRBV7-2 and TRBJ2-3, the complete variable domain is GAGVSQSPSNKVTEKGKDVELRCDPISGHTALYWYRQSLGQGLEFLIYFQGNSAPDKSGLPSDRFSAERTGGSVSTLTIQRTQQEDSAVYLCASSSRQALGRDTQYFGPGTRLTVL.

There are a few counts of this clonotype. This CDR3 reads CASSYSWDRRLAGGPYEQYF. CDR3 sequence (DNA): TGTGCCAGCAGTTACTCTTGGGATAGGAGGCTAGCGGGAGGGCCATACGAGCAGTACTTC. The chain joins TRBV6-2 or TRBV6-3 to TRBJ2-7, with 12 positions matching TRBD2. CDR3 length: 20 amino acids. J lost 4 bases, V lost 0 bases, and 16 bases had no gene match. Germline CDR1 reads MNHEY; CDR2 reads SVGEGT.